What follows describes a single T cell receptor beta chain. TCRdb re-derived calls from the 5' RACE reads in MiXCR, one entry per CDR3 protein. The profile shows 69,000 or so distinct CDR3 sequences, around a tenth of them singletons. CDR1 is SNHLY and CDR2 is FYNNEI in the germline V gene. V was pared by 4 bases and J by 6 bases, with 16 bases between. The CDR3 loop spans 15 amino acids. This sample is drawn from a study of early T cells in non-severe SARS-CoV-2 infection. In the study overall: From unsorted whole blood, bulk RNA was sequenced, and the chains remained unpaired.

This receptor was identified in an adult who was a healthcare worker with PCR-confirmed SARS-CoV-2 infection or an uninfected control (not recorded which). The chain carries TRBV2 and TRBJ2-1, with no clear D. The sequenced material came from whole blood. The CDR3 coding sequence is TGTGCCAGCAGTGGACCCTCCGAGATTCTCAATGAGCAGTTCTTC. It is translated as CASSGPSEILNEQFF.